The rows below give T cell receptor beta chains drawn from one sample of a study of Tregs in tolerant kidney transplant recipients. Data came from immunoSEQ multiplex PCR; TCRdb stores just in-frame clones and leaves some out. This sample has tens of thousands of clones, with about 95% found just once. What these receptors recognize is not known. The sequenced sample was Tregs from blood cultured with allogeneic cells. Source of these receptors: a human donor in good health. The CDR3 runs from the conserved cysteine through the conserved F or W. D genes are given only for firm matches. Not every row has a clone size; where given, it reads once, few, many or a size class.

CDR3aa	CDR3nt	v_gene	abundance	j_gene	d_gene
CASSRQGGYQPQHF	TGTGCCAGCAGTCGACAGGGGGGTTATCAGCCCCAGCATTTT	TRBV6-5	NA	TRBJ1-5	TRBD1
CASSFVSQPQHF	TGTGCCAGCAGCTTTGTGTCCCAGCCCCAGCATTTT	TRBV7-8	NA	TRBJ1-5	NA
CASRGQGAKNSPLHF	TGTGCCAGCAGGGGACAGGGGGCAAAGAATTCACCCCTCCACTTT	TRBV11-2	NA	TRBJ1-6	TRBD1
CASSTYYEQYF	TGTGCCAGCAGCACCTACTACGAGCAGTACTTC	TRBV5-5	once	TRBJ2-7	NA
CASRSEQGANVLTF	TGTGCCAGCAGGTCCGAACAGGGGGCCAACGTCCTGACTTTC	TRBV5-4	NA	TRBJ2-6	NA
CASSRSGSYSNQPQHF	TGTGCCAGCTCCCGCTCAGGGTCCTATAGCAATCAGCCCCAGCATTTT	TRBV18	NA	TRBJ1-5	NA
CAAGLNSPLHF	TGTGCCGCGGGTCTCAATTCACCCCTCCACTTT	TRBV6-5	NA	TRBJ1-6	NA
CASSPPSRDNGYTF	TGTGCCAGCTCACCACCGTCCCGGGACAATGGCTACACCTTC	TRBV18	NA	TRBJ1-2	NA
CASSQDGRGSMKTQYF	TGCGCCAGCAGCCAAGATGGGAGGGGATCCATGAAGACCCAGTACTTC	TRBV4-1	once	TRBJ2-5	TRBD2
CASSPVGGQLNQPQHF	TGTGCCAGCTCACCAGTTGGGGGACAGTTGAATCAGCCCCAGCATTTT	TRBV18	NA	TRBJ1-5	TRBD1
CASSLVPGQGLGWQETQYF	TGTGCCAGCAGCTTAGTACCGGGACAGGGTTTGGGGTGGCAAGAGACCCAGTACTTC	TRBV11-2	NA	TRBJ2-5	TRBD1
CASSFSAAQETQYF	TGCGCCAGCAGCTTTAGCGCGGCGCAAGAGACCCAGTACTTC	TRBV5-1	NA	TRBJ2-5	NA
CASSLLQGASGTQYF	TGTGCCAGCAGCTTGTTGCAGGGGGCTTCTGGGACCCAGTACTTC	TRBV5-4	once	TRBJ2-5	TRBD1
CASSPPGAVPEAFF	TGTGCCAGCTCACCCCCGGGGGCGGTCCCTGAAGCTTTCTTT	TRBV18	NA	TRBJ1-1	NA
CASSLVARGKTRNEQFF	TGTGCCAGCAGCTTAGTGGCTCGAGGGAAAACTCGCAATGAGCAGTTCTTC	TRBV7-6	NA	TRBJ2-1	NA
CASSSLRWTGLNIQYF	TGTGCCAGCAGCTCCCTTCGTTGGACAGGGCTCAACATTCAGTACTTC	TRBV7-2	NA	TRBJ2-4	TRBD1
CASSLDRGNQPQHF	TGTGCCAGCAGCTTAGACAGGGGTAATCAGCCCCAGCATTTT	TRBV7-9	NA	TRBJ1-5	TRBD1
CSVLLRVTNEKLFF	TGCAGCGTTTTGCTCAGGGTCACTAATGAAAAACTGTTTTTT	TRBV29-1	NA	TRBJ1-4	NA
CASSLAGTSSYNEQFF	TGTGCCAGCAGCTTGGCAGGTACGAGCTCCTACAATGAGCAGTTCTTC	TRBV5-8	once	TRBJ2-1	NA
CASRRQGGSPLHF	TGTGCCAGCCGACGACAGGGGGGATCACCCCTCCACTTT	TRBV6-5	NA	TRBJ1-6	TRBD1
CASSLRTGDYNEQFF	TGTGCCAGCAGCTTACGGACAGGGGACTACAATGAGCAGTTCTTC	TRBV7-8	NA	TRBJ2-1	TRBD1
CASSLRGAGELFF	TGCGCCAGCAGCTTGAGGGGGGCCGGGGAGCTGTTTTTT	TRBV5-1	NA	TRBJ2-2	NA
CASRGLSSYNEQFF	TGCGCCAGCAGGGGTTTGAGCTCCTACAATGAGCAGTTCTTC	TRBV5-1	NA	TRBJ2-1	NA
CASSAVRANYGYTF	TGTGCCAGCAGTGCCGTTAGGGCTAACTATGGCTACACCTTC	TRBV11-2	NA	TRBJ1-2	NA
CASSPGESGNTIYF	TGCGCCAGCAGCCCCGGAGAGTCTGGAAACACCATATATTTT	TRBV5-1	NA	TRBJ1-3	NA
CAISTPGGYTQYF	TGTGCCATCAGCACTCCTGGCGGATATACGCAGTATTTT	TRBV10-3	once	TRBJ2-3	NA
CASSVDRGRRNLETQYF	TGTGCCAGCAGTGTGGACAGGGGGCGCCGTAATTTAGAGACCCAGTACTTC	TRBV27	NA	TRBJ2-5	TRBD1
CASSPDTYQETQYF	TGTGCCAGCTCACCAGACACATACCAAGAGACCCAGTACTTC	TRBV18	NA	TRBJ2-5	NA
CASSGSSYNEQFF	TGTGCCAGTAGCGGGAGTTCCTACAATGAGCAGTTCTTC	TRBV4-2	NA	TRBJ2-1	TRBD2
CAWSGRTPYNEQFF	TGTGCCTGGAGTGGAAGGACTCCCTACAATGAGCAGTTCTTC	TRBV30	NA	TRBJ2-1	NA
CASSRGGTNTEAFF	TGTGCCAGCTCACGCGGTGGCACGAACACTGAAGCTTTCTTT	TRBV18	NA	TRBJ1-1	NA
CASARESDSTDTQYF	TGTGCCAGCGCCAGGGAGTCGGACAGCACAGATACGCAGTATTTT	TRBV21-1	NA	TRBJ2-3	NA
CASSRTGTGSYEQYF	TGCGCCAGCAGCCGAACCGGGACAGGGTCCTACGAGCAGTACTTC	TRBV5-1	NA	TRBJ2-7	TRBD1
CASSLRDRDPETQYF	TGTGCCAGCAGCTTACGGGACAGGGACCCAGAGACCCAGTACTTC	TRBV7-2	NA	TRBJ2-5	TRBD1
CASSRDRQETQYF	TGTGCCAGCTCACGGGACAGACAAGAGACCCAGTACTTC	TRBV18	NA	TRBJ2-5	TRBD1
CASSYRSVNYGYTF	TGTGCCAGCAGCTACAGGAGTGTTAACTATGGCTACACCTTC	TRBV2	NA	TRBJ1-2	NA
CASSLKGGYTGELFF	TGTGCCAGCAGCTTAAAAGGGGGATACACCGGGGAGCTGTTTTTT	TRBV11-3	few	TRBJ2-2	NA
CASSSRQGKDEQYF	TGTGCCAGCAGCTCCCGCCAGGGGAAGGACGAGCAGTACTTC	TRBV5-4	NA	TRBJ2-7	NA
CASSSTNTEAFF	TGTGCCAGCAGTTCCACGAACACTGAAGCTTTCTTT	TRBV27	NA	TRBJ1-1	NA
CASSRTGLTEAFF	TGTGCCAGCAGCCGGACAGGGTTGACTGAAGCTTTCTTT	TRBV11-3	NA	TRBJ1-1	TRBD1
CASSTYRTGTTTEEQYF	TGTGCCAGCAGTACCTATCGGACAGGCACGACGACAGAGGAGCAGTACTTC	TRBV28	NA	TRBJ2-7	TRBD1
CASKDDRCEQYF	TGTGCCAGCAAAGACGACAGGTGCGAGCAGTACTTC	TRBV21-1	NA	TRBJ2-7	NA
CAIGDRGANYGYTF	TGTGCCATCGGGGATCGGGGTGCTAACTATGGCTACACCTTC	TRBV10-3	once	TRBJ1-2	NA
CASSITGGGQPQHF	TGTGCCAGTAGTATAACAGGGGGCGGCCAGCCCCAGCATTTT	TRBV19	NA	TRBJ1-5	TRBD1
CASSLGAGSSYNEQFF	TGCGCCAGCAGCTTGGGAGCGGGAAGCTCCTACAATGAGCAGTTCTTC	TRBV5-1	once	TRBJ2-1	TRBD2